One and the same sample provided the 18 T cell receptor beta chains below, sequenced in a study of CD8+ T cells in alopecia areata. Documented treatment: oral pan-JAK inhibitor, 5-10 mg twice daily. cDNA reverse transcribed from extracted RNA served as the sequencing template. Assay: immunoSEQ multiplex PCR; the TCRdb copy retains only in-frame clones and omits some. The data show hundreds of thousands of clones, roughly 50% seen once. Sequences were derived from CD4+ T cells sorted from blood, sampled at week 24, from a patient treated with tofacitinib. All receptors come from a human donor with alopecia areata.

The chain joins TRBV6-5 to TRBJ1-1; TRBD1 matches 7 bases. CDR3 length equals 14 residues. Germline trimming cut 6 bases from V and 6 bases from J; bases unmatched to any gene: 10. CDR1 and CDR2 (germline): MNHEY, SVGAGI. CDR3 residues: CASSLTPTGPEAFF. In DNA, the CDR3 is TGTGCCAGCAGCCTTACACCGACAGGGCCTGAAGCTTTCTTT.

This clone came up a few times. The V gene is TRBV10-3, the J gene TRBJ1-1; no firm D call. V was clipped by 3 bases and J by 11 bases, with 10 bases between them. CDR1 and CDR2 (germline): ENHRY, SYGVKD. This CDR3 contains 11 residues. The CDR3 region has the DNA TGTGCCATCAGTGATTCTGGGTGGGCTTTCTTT. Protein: CAISDSGWAFF.

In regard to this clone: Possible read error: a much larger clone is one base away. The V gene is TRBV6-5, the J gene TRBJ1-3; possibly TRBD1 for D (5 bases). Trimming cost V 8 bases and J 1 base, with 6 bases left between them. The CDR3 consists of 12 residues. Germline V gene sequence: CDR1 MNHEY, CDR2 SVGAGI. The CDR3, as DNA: TGTGCCAGCCGGGGGTCTGGAAACACCATATATTTT. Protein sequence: CASRGSGNTIYF.

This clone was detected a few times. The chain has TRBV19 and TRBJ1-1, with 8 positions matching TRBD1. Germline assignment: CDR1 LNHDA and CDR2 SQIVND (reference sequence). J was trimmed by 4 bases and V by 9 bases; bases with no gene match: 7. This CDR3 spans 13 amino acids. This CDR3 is CASATGAGTEAFF. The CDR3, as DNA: TGTGCCAGCGCGACAGGGGCGGGCACTGAAGCTTTCTTT.

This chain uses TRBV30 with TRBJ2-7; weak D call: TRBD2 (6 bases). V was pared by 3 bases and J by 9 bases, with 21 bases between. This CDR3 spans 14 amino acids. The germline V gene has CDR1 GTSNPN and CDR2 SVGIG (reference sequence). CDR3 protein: CAWSLSGGSTGQYF. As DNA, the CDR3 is TGTGCCTGGAGCCTTAGCGGTGGATCTACCGGGCAGTACTTC.

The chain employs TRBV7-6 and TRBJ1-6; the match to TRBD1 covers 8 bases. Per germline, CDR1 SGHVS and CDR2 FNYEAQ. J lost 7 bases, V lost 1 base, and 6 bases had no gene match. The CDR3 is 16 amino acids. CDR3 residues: CASSLGRTGSNSPLHF. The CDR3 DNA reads TGTGCCAGCAGCTTAGGTCGGACAGGGAGCAATTCACCCCTCCACTTT.

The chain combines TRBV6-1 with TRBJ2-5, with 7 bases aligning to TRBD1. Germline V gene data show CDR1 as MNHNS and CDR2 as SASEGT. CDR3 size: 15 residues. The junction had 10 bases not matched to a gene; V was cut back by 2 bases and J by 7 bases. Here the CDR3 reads CASSELRTGVGTQYF. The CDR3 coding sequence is TGTGCCAGCAGTGAACTTCGAACAGGGGTCGGGACCCAGTACTTC.

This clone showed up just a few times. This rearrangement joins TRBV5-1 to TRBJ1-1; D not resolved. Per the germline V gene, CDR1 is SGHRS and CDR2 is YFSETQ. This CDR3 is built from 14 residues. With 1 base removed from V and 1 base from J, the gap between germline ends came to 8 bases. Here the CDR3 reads CASSLWVSNTEAFF. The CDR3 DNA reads TGCGCCAGCAGCTTGTGGGTATCGAACACTGAAGCTTTCTTT. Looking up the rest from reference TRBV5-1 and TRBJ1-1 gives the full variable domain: KAGVTQTPRYLIKTRGQQVTLSCSPISGHRSVSWYQQTPGQGLQFLFEYFSETQRNKGNFPGRFSGRQFSNSRSEMNVSTLELGDSALYLCASSLWVSNTEAFFGQGTRLTVV.

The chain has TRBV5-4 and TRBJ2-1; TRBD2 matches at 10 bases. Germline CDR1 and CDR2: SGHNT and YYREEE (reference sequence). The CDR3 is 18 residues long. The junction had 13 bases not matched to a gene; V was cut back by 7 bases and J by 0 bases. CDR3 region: CASGSSGGRPSSYNEQFF. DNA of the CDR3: TGTGCCAGCGGAAGTAGCGGGGGGCGTCCTAGCTCCTACAATGAGCAGTTCTTC.

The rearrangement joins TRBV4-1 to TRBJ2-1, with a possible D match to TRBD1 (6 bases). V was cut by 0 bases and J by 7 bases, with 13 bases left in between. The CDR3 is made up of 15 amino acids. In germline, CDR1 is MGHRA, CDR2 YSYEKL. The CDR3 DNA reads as TGCGCCAGCAGCCAAGAGGGGGCTAGCTGGAATGAGCAGTTCTTC. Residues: CASSQEGASWNEQFF.

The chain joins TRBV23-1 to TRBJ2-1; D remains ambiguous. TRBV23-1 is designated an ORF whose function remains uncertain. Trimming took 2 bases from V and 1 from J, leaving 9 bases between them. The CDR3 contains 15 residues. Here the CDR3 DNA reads TGCGCCAGCAGTCAAGAGACGGGTTCCTACAATGAGCAGTTCTTC. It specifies CASSQETGSYNEQFF.

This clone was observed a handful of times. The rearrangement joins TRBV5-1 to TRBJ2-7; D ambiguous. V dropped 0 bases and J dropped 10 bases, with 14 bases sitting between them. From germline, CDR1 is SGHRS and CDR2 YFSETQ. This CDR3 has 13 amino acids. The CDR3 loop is CASSLEVSSTQYF. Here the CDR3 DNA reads TGCGCCAGCAGCTTGGAAGTCAGCTCAACCCAGTACTTC.

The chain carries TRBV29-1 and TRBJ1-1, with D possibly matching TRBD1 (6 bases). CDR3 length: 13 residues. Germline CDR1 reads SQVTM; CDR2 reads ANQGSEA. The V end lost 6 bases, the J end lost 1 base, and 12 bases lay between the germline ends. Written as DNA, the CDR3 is TGCAGCGTAAAGGGACACGCGAACACTGAAGCTTTCTTT. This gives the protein CSVKGHANTEAFF.

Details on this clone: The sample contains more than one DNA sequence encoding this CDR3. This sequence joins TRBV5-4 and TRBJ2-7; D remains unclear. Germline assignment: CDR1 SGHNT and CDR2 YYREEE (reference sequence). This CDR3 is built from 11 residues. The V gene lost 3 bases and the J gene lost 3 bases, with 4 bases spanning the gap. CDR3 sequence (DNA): TGTGCCAGCAGCTCCAGCTACGAGCAGTACTTC. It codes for CASSSSYEQYF. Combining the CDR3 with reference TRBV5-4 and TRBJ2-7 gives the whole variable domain ETGVTQSPTHLIKTRGQQVTLRCSSQSGHNTVSWYQQALGQGPQFIFQYYREEENGRGNFPPRFSGLQFPNYSSELNVNALELDDSALYLCASSSSYEQYFGPGTRLTVT.

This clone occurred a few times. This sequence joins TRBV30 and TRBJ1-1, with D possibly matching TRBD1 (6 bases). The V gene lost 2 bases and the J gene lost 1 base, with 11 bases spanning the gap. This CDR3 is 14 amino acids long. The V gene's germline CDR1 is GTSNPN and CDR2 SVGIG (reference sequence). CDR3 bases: TGTGCCTGGAGTCACCGGACAGCGAACACTGAAGCTTTCTTT. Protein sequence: CAWSHRTANTEAFF.

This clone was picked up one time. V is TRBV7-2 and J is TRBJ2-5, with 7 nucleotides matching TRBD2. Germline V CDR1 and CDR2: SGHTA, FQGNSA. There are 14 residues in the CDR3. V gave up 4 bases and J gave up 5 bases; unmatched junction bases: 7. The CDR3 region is CASSSPGGFETQYF. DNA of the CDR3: TGTGCCAGCAGCTCCCCCGGGGGGTTCGAGACCCAGTACTTC.

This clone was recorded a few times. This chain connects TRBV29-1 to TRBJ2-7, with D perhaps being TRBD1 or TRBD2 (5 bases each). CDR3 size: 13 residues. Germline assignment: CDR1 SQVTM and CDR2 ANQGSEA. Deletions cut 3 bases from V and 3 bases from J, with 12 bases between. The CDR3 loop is CSVDSGADYEQYF. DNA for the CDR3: TGCAGCGTTGACTCCGGGGCCGACTACGAGCAGTACTTC.

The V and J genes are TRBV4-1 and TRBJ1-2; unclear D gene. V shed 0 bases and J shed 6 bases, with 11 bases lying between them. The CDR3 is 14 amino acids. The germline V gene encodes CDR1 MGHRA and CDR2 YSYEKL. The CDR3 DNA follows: TGCGCCAGCAGCCAAGATTGGGGTAGGGATGGCTACACCTTC. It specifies CASSQDWGRDGYTF.